This TCR beta chain derives from a study of identifying expanded T cells in peripheral blood. Losses at the gene ends were 6 bases for V and 5 bases for J; bases not matched to a gene: 7. This CDR3 contains 15 residues. Germline V gives CDR1 MNHEY, CDR2 SMNVEV (reference sequence). Study-wide results and caveats: Across healthy donors, higher total template counts meant significantly greater approximately 2-week count variance.

This clone was detected once. The antigen is not known. The table came from immunoSEQ multiplex PCR; TCRdb's copy has only in-frame clones and leaves some out. The sample has approximately 90,000 clones; about nine tenths are singletons. The clonotype was recovered from a person aged 18 to 70 in good health. The sample was blood. V gene TRBV27 combines with J gene TRBJ1-6, with TRBD1 matching 7 bases. CDR3 nucleotides: TGTGCCAGCAGGCGGTGGACAGGTGATAATTCACCCCTCCACTTT. Amino acid sequence: CASRRWTGDNSPLHF.